Listed here are 8 T cell receptor beta chains from one sample, sequenced in a study of CD8 T cells in Susac syndrome. The authors reverse transcribed roughly 0.5 to 1 ug RNA with random hexamers. Via MiXCR, TCRdb re-called the immunoSEQ multiplex PCR reads, giving one row per CDR3 protein. The table shows roughly 200,000 distinct CDR3 sequences, with over 75% occurring only once. The sequenced material came from CD4+ T cells from PBMCs. The receptors were sampled from a human donor with Susac syndrome.

The rearrangement uses TRBV5-4 and TRBJ1-3; 8 bases agree with TRBD1. The V segment lost 7 bases and the J segment 7 bases; nucleotides outside the gene matches: 10. Per the germline V gene, CDR1 is SGHNT and CDR2 is YYREEE (reference sequence). The CDR3 runs to 14 residues. The CDR3 here is CASSRTGISNTIYF. The CDR3 DNA reads as TGTGCCAGCTCAAGGACAGGGATATCGAACACCATATATTTT.

V and J are TRBV19 and TRBJ1-1; D is ambiguous. This CDR3 is 13 amino acids long. Looked up from germline, CDR1 is LNHDA and CDR2 is SQIVND (reference sequence). V shed 3 bases and J shed 6 bases, with 11 bases lying between them. The CDR3 DNA is TGTGCCAGTAGTATCACGCAAATTGCTGAAGCTTTCTTT. Translated, it gives CASSITQIAEAFF. The whole variable domain, filled in from reference TRBV19 and TRBJ1-1, reads DGGITQSPKYLFRKEGQNVTLSCEQNLNHDAMYWYRQDPGQGLRLIYYSQIVNDFQKGDIAEGYSVSREKKESFPLTVTSAQKNPTAFYLCASSITQIAEAFFGQGTRLTVV.

In its sample, this clonotype was seen once. The CDR3 region has the DNA TGTGCCAGTAGTAACAGCGGGGGTAGTATGGCGCAGTATTTT. Translating gives CASSNSGGSMAQYF. The rearrangement links TRBV19 to TRBJ2-3; 8 positions agree with TRBD2. The V and J ends lost 4 bases and 10 bases, in that order; junction bases with no gene match: 10. The CDR3 is 14 residues long. Germline V CDR1 and CDR2: LNHDA, SQIVND (reference sequence).

The DNA of the CDR3 is TGTGCCAGCGACCCTAGCGGGGGTGTGCATGAGCAGTTCTTC. It codes for CASDPSGGVHEQFF. The V and J genes are TRBV6-6 and TRBJ2-1, with TRBD2 matching over 10 bases. The junction had 9 bases not matched to a gene; V was cut back by 8 bases and J by 8 bases. Germline CDR1 reads MNHNY; CDR2 reads SVGAGI (reference sequence). CDR3 length: 14 amino acids.

This chain connects TRBV3-1 to TRBJ1-2, with 8 bases identical to TRBD1. CDR1 and CDR2 from the germline V gene are LGHDT and YNNKEL (reference sequence). The junction had 14 bases not matched to a gene; V was cut back by 2 bases and J by 6 bases. CDR3 length equals 17 residues. The CDR3 DNA is TGTGCCAGCAGCCAACTGGGGACAGGAAGTCCAGTAGATGGCTACACCTTC. Translation: CASSQLGTGSPVDGYTF.

The chain is built from TRBV3-1 and TRBJ2-2; D remains ambiguous. CDR3 length equals 14 residues. Trimming cost V 2 bases and J 6 bases, with 10 bases left between them. In germline, CDR1 is LGHDT, CDR2 YNNKEL (reference sequence). CDR3 DNA: TGTGCCAGCAGCCAATATTCCCCCGCCGGGGAGCTGTTTTTT. The encoded protein is CASSQYSPAGELFF. The variable domain in full, completed from reference TRBV3-1 and TRBJ2-2, reads DTAVSQTPKYLVTQMGNDKSIKCEQNLGHDTMYWYKQDSKKFLKIMFSYNNKELIINETVPNRFSPKSPDKAHLNLHINSLELGDSAVYFCASSQYSPAGELFFGEGSRLTVL.

The chain recombines TRBV7-9 with TRBJ2-7; no definite D call. The CDR3 runs to 14 residues. Trimming took off 5 bases at V and 4 bases at J, with 15 bases between the two ends. CDR1 SEHNR and CDR2 FQNEAQ come from the germline V gene (reference sequence). The CDR3 region has the DNA TGTGCCAGCAGCCTCAAAGAGAGGAGATACGAGCAGTACTTC. Protein: CASSLKERRYEQYF.

Here the CDR3 reads CASSYVSGRGSYNEQFF. In DNA form, the CDR3 reads TGTGCCAGCAGTTACGTCAGCGGGAGAGGTTCCTACAATGAGCAGTTCTTC. The chain is built from TRBV6-5 and TRBJ2-1, with 8 positions matching TRBD2. Germline CDR1 reads MNHEY; CDR2 reads SVGAGI. The CDR3 loop spans 17 amino acids. Unmatched junction bases numbered 7, after V lost 2 bases and J lost 1 base.